These 18 T cell receptor beta chains originate from one sample sequenced in a study of long-term antiretroviral therapy in people with HIV. It was version v3.0 of the immunoSEQ assay that was run at survey level. Method: immunoSEQ multiplex PCR; TCRdb's copy keeps in-frame clones and lacks some. The sample lists about 22,000 clones, approximately 80% occurring once. Source: unsorted PBMCs, taken 0.5 years before starting antiretroviral therapy. Source of these receptors: a man between 40 and 49 years old with HIV.

This clone was detected a few times. V is TRBV29-1 and J is TRBJ2-7; D is possibly TRBD2 (5 bases). Germline V gene data show CDR1 as SQVTM and CDR2 as ANQGSEA. The CDR3 runs to 11 residues. The V end was cut by 2 bases, the J end by 3 bases, with 5 bases between. CDR3 in DNA: TGCAGCGTTGAACGGGGCTACGAGCAGTACTTC. It yields the protein CSVERGYEQYF.

The V and J genes are TRBV7-6 and TRBJ2-1; D might be TRBD2 (5 bases). There are 16 residues in the CDR3. The V end lost 5 bases, the J end lost 2 bases, and 16 bases lay between the germline ends. Germline CDR1 is SGHVS and CDR2 is FNYEAQ. CDR3 residues: CASSRLLGGPYNEQFF. Here the CDR3 DNA reads TGTGCCAGCAGCCGCCTGCTTGGCGGGCCCTACAATGAGCAGTTCTTC.

This chain connects TRBV5-1 to TRBJ2-7, with D perhaps given as TRBD1 or TRBD2 (6 bases each). The CDR3 spans 14 residues. Deletions cut 3 bases from V and 4 bases from J, with 14 bases between. CDR1 is SGHRS and CDR2 is YFSETQ in the germline V gene. CDR3 DNA sequence: TGCGCCAGCAGCTCAGGGGCCCGGGGGTACGAGCAGTACTTC. Encoded protein: CASSSGARGYEQYF. Combining the CDR3 with reference TRBV5-1 and TRBJ2-7 gives the whole variable domain KAGVTQTPRYLIKTRGQQVTLSCSPISGHRSVSWYQQTPGQGLQFLFEYFSETQRNKGNFPGRFSGRQFSNSRSEMNVSTLELGDSALYLCASSSGARGYEQYFGPGTRLTVT.

This chain uses TRBV27 with TRBJ2-6, with D possibly being TRBD2 (6 bases). V lost 8 bases and J 2 bases, leaving 13 bases between the germline ends. Germline loops: CDR1 MNHEY, CDR2 SMNVEV (reference sequence). The CDR3 covers 15 residues. The CDR3 protein is CASGGAGAGANVLTF. The CDR3 DNA is TGTGCCAGCGGGGGAGCGGGTGCTGGGGCCAACGTCCTGACTTTC.

The V call is TRBV11-1, the J call TRBJ1-3; D not certain. V was shortened by 3 bases and J by 3 bases, with 12 bases between the two germline ends. Germline lookup yields CDR1 SGHAT and CDR2 FQDESV (reference sequence). The CDR3 runs 15 residues. The CDR3 protein is CASSLGYRNGNTIYF. The CDR3 bases are TGTGCCAGCAGCTTGGGGTATCGAAATGGAAACACCATATATTTT.

This clone was observed once. The gene calls are TRBV5-6 and TRBJ2-2; the D gene is possibly TRBD2 (5 bases). The CDR3 loop spans 14 amino acids. V lost 1 base and J 4 bases, leaving 8 bases between the germline ends. CDR1 is SGHDT and CDR2 is YYEEEE in the germline V gene. Written as DNA, the CDR3 is TGTGCCAGCAGCTTGAGGGCGGGCACCGGGGAGCTGTTTTTT. Its protein is CASSLRAGTGELFF.

The chain couples TRBV7-9 to TRBJ1-2; D might be TRBD1 (5 bases). This CDR3 contains 16 residues. Germline CDR1 SEHNR, CDR2 FQNEAQ (reference sequence). Trimming removed 1 base from V and 2 bases from J, with 14 bases in between. The CDR3 DNA sequence: TGTGCCAGCAGCTTAGTAGGGCAGGGTCTGAACTATGGCTACACCTTC. Translating it yields CASSLVGQGLNYGYTF.

This clone was seen once. V and J are TRBV7-2 and TRBJ2-7; 7 bases map to TRBD1. V trimming: 6 bases; J trimming: 0 bases; junction bases outside the gene matches: 8. The length of the CDR3 is 15 residues. Looked up from germline, CDR1 is SGHTA and CDR2 is FQGNSA. As DNA, the CDR3 is TGTGCCAGCAGGACAGGGTATAGGGCCTCCTACGAGCAGTACTTC. It codes for CASRTGYRASYEQYF.

This chain joins TRBV7-2 and TRBJ2-5; 11 bases agree with TRBD2. Germline lookup yields CDR1 SGHTA and CDR2 FQGNSA. The V and J ends lost 4 bases and 5 bases, in that order; junction bases with no gene match: 9. This CDR3 spans 16 amino acids. The CDR3 DNA sequence: TGTGCCAGCAGCTCAAGACTAGCGGGGAAGACGGAGACCCAGTACTTC. It codes for CASSSRLAGKTETQYF.

This clone is judged medium-sized. The V gene is TRBV27, the J gene TRBJ2-1; possible D gene TRBD2, 6 bases. The CDR3 extends over 14 amino acids. Trimming took off 4 bases at V and 3 bases at J, with 10 bases between the two ends. From germline, CDR1 is MNHEY and CDR2 SMNVEV (reference sequence). DNA for the CDR3: TGTGCCAGCAGTTACGGCGGGAACTACAATGAGCAGTTCTTC. Its protein is CASSYGGNYNEQFF.

The chain uses TRBV7-2 and TRBJ2-7; 8 nucleotides match TRBD1. This CDR3 spans 15 amino acids. With 4 bases clipped from V and 0 bases from J, the junction kept 5 bases outside the gene matches. Germline loops: CDR1 SGHTA, CDR2 FQGNSA. CDR3 nucleotide sequence: TGTGCCAGCAGCTCGGGACAGGTTAGCTCCTACGAGCAGTACTTC. Translation gives CASSSGQVSSYEQYF.

The rearrangement uses TRBV29-1 and TRBJ1-1; possibly TRBD1 for D (6 bases). Germline CDR1 reads SQVTM; CDR2 reads ANQGSEA. Trimming cost V 6 bases and J 0 bases, with 11 bases left between them. This CDR3 contains 13 residues. CDR3 loop: CSVRTDMNTEAFF. CDR3 nucleotide sequence: TGCAGCGTCCGGACAGATATGAACACTGAAGCTTTCTTT.

The chain joins TRBV6-5 to TRBJ1-1; D is unresolved. The germline V gene has CDR1 MNHEY and CDR2 SVGAGI. V dropped 6 bases and J dropped 5 bases, with 13 bases sitting between them. CDR3 size: 13 residues. Written as DNA, the CDR3 is TGTGCCAGCAGAAAGGGTCTAGTGACTGAAGCTTTCTTT. This sequence encodes CASRKGLVTEAFF.

This chain joins TRBV18 and TRBJ2-3; no definite D call. Between the trimmed V and J ends, which lost 2 bases and 0 bases, there was a span of 18 bases. Per the germline V gene, CDR1 is KGHSH and CDR2 is LQKENI. The CDR3 extends over 18 amino acids. The CDR3 DNA sequence: TGTGCCAGCTCACCAAGCCAGCTGAATTCCCCTAGCACAGATACGCAGTATTTT. Amino acid sequence: CASSPSQLNSPSTDTQYF.

The chain couples TRBV7-9 to TRBJ2-7, with unresolved D. This CDR3 spans 14 amino acids. Per the germline V gene, CDR1 is SEHNR and CDR2 is FQNEAQ (reference sequence). Trimming shortened V by 0 bases and J by 0 bases, and 6 bases separated the two germline ends. CDR3 protein: CASSLASSSYEQYF. The CDR3 DNA reads as TGTGCCAGCAGCTTAGCCTCCAGCTCCTACGAGCAGTACTTC.

This chain links TRBV14 with TRBJ2-7; 9 nucleotides match TRBD1. The CDR3 sequence is 13 residues long. The germline V gene encodes CDR1 SGHDN and CDR2 FVKESK. The trim removed 4 bases at V and 4 bases at J, leaving 2 bases unmatched. The DNA for the CDR3 is TGTGCCAGCAGCCCGACAGGGGGTTACGAGCAGTACTTC. It translates to CASSPTGGYEQYF.

This chain links TRBV18 with TRBJ2-1; 8 bases are shared with TRBD1. The junction had 4 bases not matched to a gene; V was cut back by 6 bases and J by 0 bases. The CDR3 extends over 15 amino acids. Germline CDR1 KGHSH, CDR2 LQKENI. CDR3 coding DNA: TGTGCCAGCTCCCTGGACAGGGTCTCCTACAATGAGCAGTTCTTC. It codes for CASSLDRVSYNEQFF.

V gene TRBV19 combines with J gene TRBJ1-4; D may be TRBD1 (5 bases). There are 16 residues in the CDR3. CDR1 is LNHDA, CDR2 SQIVND, per germline (reference sequence). V was shortened by 4 bases and J by 0 bases, with 12 bases between the two germline ends. CDR3: CASSRRQNPTNEKLFF. CDR3 DNA sequence: TGTGCCAGTAGTAGACGACAGAACCCAACTAATGAAAAACTGTTTTTT.